A selection of T cell receptor beta chains follows, all from one sample in a study of CD8 T cells in ankylosing spondylitis. Each CDR3 protein gets one entry after TCRdb re-called the 5' RACE reads with MiXCR. The sample has under 300,000 distinct CDR3 sequences, about 20% seen once. Sequencing was carried out using blood, either unsorted or a sorted T cell fraction (not recorded which). These receptors were obtained from a male donor with ankylosing spondylitis or in good health (not recorded which). Each CDR3 is given with its conserved first and last residue. D genes are given only for firm matches. Clone size is stated in some rows and not others, as once, few, many or a class when expanded.

NA TRBJ1-6 TRBV4-3 15 NA CASSQDPTGNSPLHF TGCGCCAGCAGCCAAGATCCTACAGGAAATTCACCCCTCCACTTT
TRBD2 TRBJ2-7 TRBV20-1 17 few CSARDGRTSEIIYEQYF TGCAGTGCTAGAGATGGGAGGACTAGCGAGATTATCTACGAGCAGTACTTC
NA TRBJ1-1 TRBV12-3/TRBV12-4 12 NA CASSSGSTEAFF TGTGCCAGCAGTTCAGGGAGCACTGAAGCTTTCTTT
NA TRBJ2-1 TRBV12-2 15 once CASRCHTGPFNEQFF TGTGCAAGTCGCTGCCATACAGGGCCTTTCAATGAGCAGTTCTTC
NA TRBJ2-7 TRBV5-7 12 NA CASSFPGFEQYF TGTGCCAGCAGCTTTCCAGGGTTCGAGCAGTACTTC
TRBD1 TRBJ1-6 TRBV3-1 15 NA CASSQSDRGNSPLHF TGTGCCAGCAGCCAATCCGACAGGGGTAATTCACCCCTCCACTTT
TRBD2 TRBJ2-1 TRBV10-3 15 NA CAIREREGSYNEQFF TGTGCCATCCGGGAGCGGGAGGGCTCCTACAATGAGCAGTTCTTC
NA TRBJ2-5 TRBV9 14 many CASSVELEQETQYF TGTGCCAGCAGCGTAGAATTAGAGCAAGAGACCCAGTACTTC
TRBD1 TRBJ1-4 TRBV4-2 17 many CASSRAADRATNEKLFF TGTGCCAGCAGCCGGGCAGCTGACAGGGCAACTAATGAAAAACTGTTTTTT
NA TRBJ2-1 TRBV4-2 14 NA CASSQDLGVNEQFF TGTGCCAGCAGCCAAGATTTGGGCGTTAATGAGCAGTTCTTC